This T cell receptor beta chain was sequenced during a study of PD-L1 blockade in urothelial cancer. Across the study: From 0 to 3 prior chemotherapy regimens had been given to the patients. Once treatment had started, blood was analyzed at 3 weeks (second dose) and again at 6 weeks. A median approximately 140,000 T cells were found in blood samples. Study findings and constraints: Tumor-associated clones in blood expanded more at 3 weeks in durable-benefit patients.

Regarding this clone: The antigen is undetermined.

CDR1 is ENHRY and CDR2 is SYGVKD in the germline V gene. This CDR3 contains 15 residues. V lost 6 bases, J lost 2 bases, and 6 bases stayed unmatched. Time point here: pretreatment peripheral blood. Method: immunoSEQ multiplex PCR; TCRdb's copy keeps in-frame clones and lacks some. Here the sample spans about 87,000 clones, around 90% being singletons. This clonotype originated in a woman of 80 years or more with urothelial cancer. Sequences were derived from PBMCs, sampled around atezolizumab (anti-PD-L1) treatment. The J gene is TRBJ2-2, the V gene TRBV10-3; TRBD1 matches 7 bases. CDR3 amino acids: CAIRTGYSNTGELFF. DNA of the CDR3: TGTGCCATCAGGACAGGGTATTCAAACACCGGGGAGCTGTTTTTT.